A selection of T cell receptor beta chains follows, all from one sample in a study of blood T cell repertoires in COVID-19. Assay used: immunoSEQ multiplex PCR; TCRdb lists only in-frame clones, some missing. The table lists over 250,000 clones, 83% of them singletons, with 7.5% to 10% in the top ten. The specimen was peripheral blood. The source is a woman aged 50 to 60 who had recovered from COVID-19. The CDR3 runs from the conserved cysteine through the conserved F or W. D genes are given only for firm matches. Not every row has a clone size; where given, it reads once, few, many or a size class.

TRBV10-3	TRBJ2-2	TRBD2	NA	CAIRGLAGYGELFF	TGTGCCATCAGAGGACTAGCGGGGTACGGGGAGCTGTTTTTT
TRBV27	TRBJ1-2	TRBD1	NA	CASSRGPYYGYTF	TGTGCCAGCAGCAGGGGGCCTTACTATGGCTACACCTTC
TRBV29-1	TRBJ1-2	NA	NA	CSVKNAGQISGGYTF	TGCAGCGTCAAGAATGCAGGCCAAATTTCGGGAGGCTACACCTTC
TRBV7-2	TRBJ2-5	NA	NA	CASSLPGIETQYF	TGTGCCAGCAGCTTACCGGGAATAGAGACCCAGTACTTC
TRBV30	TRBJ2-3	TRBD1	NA	CAWSALHGTGTDTQYF	TGTGCCTGGAGTGCCCTACACGGGACAGGGACAGATACGCAGTATTTT
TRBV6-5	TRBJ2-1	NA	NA	CASRADWIEQFF	TGTGCCAGCAGAGCCGACTGGATTGAGCAGTTCTTC
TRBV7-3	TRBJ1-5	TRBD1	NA	CASSPDRGQPQHF	TGTGCCAGCAGTCCGGACAGGGGACAGCCCCAGCATTTT
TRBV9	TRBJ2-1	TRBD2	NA	CASSVLGLAGVNEQFF	TGTGCCAGCAGCGTCCTCGGACTAGCGGGAGTCAATGAGCAGTTCTTC
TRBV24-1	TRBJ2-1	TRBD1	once	CATSVRQGAYNEQFF	TGTGCCACCAGTGTCCGACAGGGGGCGTACAATGAGCAGTTCTTC
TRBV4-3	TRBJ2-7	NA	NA	CASSQDGRTWTDRFSQQYF	TGCGCCAGCAGCCAAGATGGTAGGACCTGGACAGACCGATTTAGCCAGCAGTACTTC
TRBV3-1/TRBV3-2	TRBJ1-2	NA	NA	CASSPRSSDGYTF	TGTGCCAGCAGCCCCCGGTCAAGTGATGGCTACACCTTC
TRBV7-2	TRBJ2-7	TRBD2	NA	CASSPLAGGSYEQYF	TGTGCCAGCAGCCCATTAGCGGGGGGTTCCTACGAGCAGTACTTC
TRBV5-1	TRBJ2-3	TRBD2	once	CASSSGTSGGMDTQYF	TGCGCCAGCAGCTCCGGGACTAGCGGGGGGATGGATACGCAGTATTTT
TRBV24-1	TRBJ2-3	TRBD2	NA	CATSDLTSGAAGDTQYF	TGTGCCACCAGTGACCTCACTAGCGGGGCAGCGGGAGATACGCAGTATTTT
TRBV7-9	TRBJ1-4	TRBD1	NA	CASSLDRGYEKLFF	TGTGCCAGCAGCCTGGACAGGGGGTACGAAAAACTGTTTTTT
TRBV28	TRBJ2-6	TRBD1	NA	CASSSPGGAGANVLTF	TGTGCCAGCAGCTCTCCAGGGGGCGCTGGGGCCAACGTCCTGACTTTC
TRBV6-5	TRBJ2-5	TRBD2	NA	CASTYSGVETQYF	TGTGCCAGCACCTATAGCGGGGTAGAGACCCAGTACTTC
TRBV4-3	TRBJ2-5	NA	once	CASSQDRGGIETQYF	TGCGCCAGCAGCCAAGATCGGGGCGGGATCGAGACCCAGTACTTC
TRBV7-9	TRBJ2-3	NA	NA	CASSLRGASDTQYF	TGTGCCAGCAGCTTGCGCGGGGCTTCAGATACGCAGTATTTT
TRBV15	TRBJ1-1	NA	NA	CATSRERPSAEAFF	TGTGCCACCAGCAGAGAGCGGCCGTCCGCTGAAGCTTTCTTT
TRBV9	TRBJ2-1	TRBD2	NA	CASSVVAGSSYNEQFF	TGTGCCAGCAGCGTAGTAGCGGGGAGCTCCTACAATGAGCAGTTCTTC
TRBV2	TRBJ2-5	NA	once	CASSTKETQYF	TGTGCCAGCAGTACTAAAGAGACCCAGTACTTC
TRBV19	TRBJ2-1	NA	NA	CASDSGVRYNEQFF	TGTGCCAGTGATTCAGGGGTCCGGTACAATGAGCAGTTCTTC
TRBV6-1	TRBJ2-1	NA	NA	CASRERVEQFF	TGTGCCAGCAGGGAAAGAGTTGAGCAGTTCTTC
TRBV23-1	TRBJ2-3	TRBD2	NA	CDDGAGGLTDTQYF	TGCGACGATGGAGCGGGGGGTCTCACAGATACGCAGTATTTT
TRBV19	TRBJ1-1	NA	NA	CASSIDPQGGTEAFF	TGTGCCAGTAGTATAGATCCACAGGGTGGAACTGAAGCTTTCTTT
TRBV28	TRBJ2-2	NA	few	CASSLRSGPTNTGELFF	TGTGCCAGCAGTTTACGTAGCGGTCCGACGAACACCGGGGAGCTGTTTTTT
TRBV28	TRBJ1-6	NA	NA	CASRPTFYGANSPLHF	TGTGCCAGCAGACCAACTTTCTATGGGGCCAATTCACCCCTCCACTTT
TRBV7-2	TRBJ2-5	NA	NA	CASRGAETQYF	TGTGCCAGCAGAGGGGCTGAGACCCAGTACTTC
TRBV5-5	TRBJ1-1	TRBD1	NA	CASSLDDRGAFF	TGTGCCAGCAGCTTGGACGACAGGGGAGCTTTCTTT
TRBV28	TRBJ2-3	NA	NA	CASSSHGGLTDTQYF	TGTGCCAGCAGCAGCCACGGGGGACTGACAGATACGCAGTATTTT
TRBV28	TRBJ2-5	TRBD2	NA	CASSFPTSGGAETQYF	TGTGCCAGCAGTTTCCCGACTAGCGGGGGGGCAGAGACCCAGTACTTC
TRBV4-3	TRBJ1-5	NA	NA	CASSRGQGNGPQHF	TGCGCCAGCAGCCGGGGTCAGGGTAACGGTCCCCAGCATTTT
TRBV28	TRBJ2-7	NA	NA	CASSLVGGSYEQYF	TGTGCCAGCAGTTTGGTTGGGGGGTCCTACGAGCAGTACTTC
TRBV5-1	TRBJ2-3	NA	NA	CASSRYTNTDTQYF	TGCGCCAGCAGCCGATATACAAACACAGATACGCAGTATTTT
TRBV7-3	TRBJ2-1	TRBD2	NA	CASRREAGNNEQFF	TGTGCCAGCAGGCGGGAGGCTGGGAACAATGAGCAGTTCTTC
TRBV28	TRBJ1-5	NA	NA	CASSRDFNQPQHF	TGTGCCAGCAGTCGGGACTTTAATCAGCCCCAGCATTTT
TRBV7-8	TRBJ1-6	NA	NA	CASSFGERNSPLHF	TGTGCCAGTAGCTTCGGGGAGAGAAATTCACCCCTCCACTTT
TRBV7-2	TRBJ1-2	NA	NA	CASGTVREGGEYGYTF	TGTGCCAGCGGAACAGTCAGGGAGGGGGGTGAATATGGCTACACCTTC
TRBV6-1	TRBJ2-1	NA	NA	CASSEGGAWNEQFF	TGTGCCAGCAGTGAAGGGGGCGCGTGGAATGAGCAGTTCTTC
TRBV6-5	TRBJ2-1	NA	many	CASSADTGSYNEQFF	TGTGCCAGCAGCGCTGATACGGGCTCCTACAATGAGCAGTTCTTC
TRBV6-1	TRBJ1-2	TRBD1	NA	CASSESGGGNYGYTF	TGTGCCAGCAGTGAATCCGGAGGGGGCAACTATGGCTACACCTTC
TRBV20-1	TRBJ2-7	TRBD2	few	CSASGGSGDYEQYF	TGCAGTGCTAGTGGGGGTAGCGGGGACTACGAGCAGTACTTC
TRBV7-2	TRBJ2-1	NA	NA	CASSPSDSSYNEQFF	TGTGCCAGCAGCCCATCCGACAGCTCCTACAATGAGCAGTTCTTC
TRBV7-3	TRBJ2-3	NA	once	CASSGTGYTDTQYF	TGTGCCAGCAGCGGAACGGGGTACACAGATACGCAGTATTTT
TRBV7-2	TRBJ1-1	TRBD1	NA	CASSSRTGLTEAFF	TGTGCCAGCAGCTCCCGGACAGGGTTGACTGAAGCTTTCTTT
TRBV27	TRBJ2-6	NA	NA	CASSWLSGANVLTF	TGTGCCAGCAGTTGGCTCTCTGGGGCCAACGTCCTGACTTTC